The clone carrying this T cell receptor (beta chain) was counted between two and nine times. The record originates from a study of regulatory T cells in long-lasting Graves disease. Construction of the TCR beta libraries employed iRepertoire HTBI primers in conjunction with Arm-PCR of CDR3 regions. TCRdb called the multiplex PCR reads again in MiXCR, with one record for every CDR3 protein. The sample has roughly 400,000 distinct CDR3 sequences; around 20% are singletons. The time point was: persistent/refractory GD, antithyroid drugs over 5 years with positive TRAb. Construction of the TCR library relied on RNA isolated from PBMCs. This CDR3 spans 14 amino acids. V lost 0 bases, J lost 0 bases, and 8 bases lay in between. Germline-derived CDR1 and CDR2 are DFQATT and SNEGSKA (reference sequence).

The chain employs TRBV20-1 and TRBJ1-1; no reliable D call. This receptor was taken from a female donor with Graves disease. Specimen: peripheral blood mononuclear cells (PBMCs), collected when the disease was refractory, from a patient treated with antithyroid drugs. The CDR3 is CSARDGSLNTEAFF. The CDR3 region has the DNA TGCAGTGCTAGAGATGGGTCTTTGAACACTGAAGCTTTCTTT.